This T cell receptor beta chain is drawn from a study of identical twins. MiXCR, applied by TCRdb to the 5' RACE reads, yields one record per CDR3 protein. The sample lists fewer than 650,000 distinct CDR3 sequences, 7.5% to 10% occurring once. The CDR3 has 17 residues. With V trimmed by 2 bases and J by 1 base, 4 bases remained unmatched. This clonotype occurred many times. Its antigen is not identified. Study-level results: In zero-insertion analyses, partial confounding could arise from invariant MAIT and iNKT cells.

The same sample was also studied in work on yellow fever vaccine responses in identical twins. That work adds: Reportedly, the T cell response mounted by twins to vaccine seemed partly convergent, partly personalized.

The sample taken for sequencing was PBMCs. The TCR was taken from a woman in her late teens or twenties in good health. The chain links TRBV12-3 or TRBV12-4 to TRBJ2-3, with TRBD2 matching over 12 bases. The CDR3 coding sequence is TGTGCCAGCAGTTTAATGACTAGCGGGAGTCGCACAGATACGCAGTATTTT. This sequence encodes CASSLMTSGSRTDTQYF.